The 20 T cell receptor beta chains listed next were all sequenced from one sample in a study of T cells in Graves' hyperthyroidism and ophthalmopathy. The CDR3 regions of TCR beta were amplified from RNA transcripts. During a first-round RT-PCR of the TCR CDR3, the HTBI primer set was used. One entry per CDR3 protein results from TCRdb running MiXCR on the multiplex PCR reads. Of 350,000 to 500,000 distinct CDR3 sequences in the sample, roughly an eighth were seen once. Specimen: blood. The receptors stem from a woman younger than 35 with Graves' hyperthyroidism.

V and J are TRBV20-1 and TRBJ2-7; 13 nucleotides agree with TRBD2. CDR3 size: 15 residues. Germline values: CDR1 DFQATT, CDR2 SNEGSKA (reference sequence). V trimming: 3 bases; J trimming: 5 bases; junction bases outside the gene matches: 7. CDR3 in DNA: TGCAGTGCTAGCAGGACTAGCGGGAGTAGGAACGAGCAGTACTTC. It yields the protein CSASRTSGSRNEQYF.

The V and J genes are TRBV20-1 and TRBJ2-1; D is ambiguous. Deletions cut 3 bases from V and 5 bases from J, with 8 bases between. Germline V gives CDR1 DFQATT, CDR2 SNEGSKA (reference sequence). The CDR3 runs to 12 residues. Written as DNA, the CDR3 is TGCAGTGCTAGGTGGCTCAACAATGAGCAGTTCTTC. Amino acids: CSARWLNNEQFF.

Only a few counts were recorded for this clonotype. The chain uses TRBV5-6 and TRBJ2-5; no clear D gene. The CDR3 is 14 residues long. Germline lookup yields CDR1 SGHDT and CDR2 YYEEEE. The germline V and J ends were trimmed by 5 bases and 4 bases, with 15 bases remaining between them. CDR3 sequence (DNA): TGTGCCAGCAGTTCGGCTTCATTACGAGAGACCCAGTACTTC. It yields the protein CASSSASLRETQYF.

This clonotype was recorded at least ten times. The gene calls are TRBV11-3 and TRBJ2-1; TRBD2 matches at 12 bases. CDR1 is SGHNT and CDR2 is YENEEA in the germline V gene. The junction had 8 bases not matched to a gene; V was cut back by 4 bases and J by 7 bases. This CDR3 is built from 16 residues. DNA for the CDR3: TGTGCCAGCAGCTCTAGCGGGAGGGCGATACGGAATGAGCAGTTCTTC. Its protein product is CASSSSGRAIRNEQFF.

A word on this clonotype: A read error may be the cause here, since a much bigger clone is one base away. The chain uses TRBV18 and TRBJ2-7; D perhaps matches TRBD2 (5 bases). The germline CDR1 and CDR2 sequences are KGHSH and LQKENI. The CDR3 sequence is 14 residues long. The CDR3 DNA reads as TGTGCCAGCTCATCTCAGCGGAACTCCTGCGAGCAGTACTTC. Its translation: CASSSQRNSCEQYF.

The table lists this clonotype with many counts. The rearrangement links TRBV7-2 to TRBJ2-1, with TRBD2 identical over 11 bases. V lost 3 bases, J lost 9 bases, and 7 bases stayed unmatched. The CDR3 covers 15 residues. CDR1 SGHTA and CDR2 FQGNSA come from the germline V gene. CDR3 sequence reads: CASSFPTSGIGEQFF. The CDR3 nucleotides are TGTGCCAGCAGCTTTCCGACTAGCGGGATCGGTGAGCAGTTCTTC.

This chain connects TRBV6-1 to TRBJ2-1, with D unclear. V gave up 6 bases and J gave up 2 bases, with 11 bases separating them. Germline CDR1 and CDR2: MNHNS and SASEGT. The CDR3 extends over 14 amino acids. This CDR3 is CASSPVGTYNEQFF. DNA for the CDR3: TGTGCCAGCAGCCCGGTCGGTACCTACAATGAGCAGTTCTTC.

Concerning this clonotype: One end of the junction varies from germline; a read error may be responsible. The V gene is TRBV7-8, the J gene TRBJ1-2, with D possibly TRBD1 on 5 matching bases. CDR1 and CDR2 (germline): SGHVS, FQNEAQ. The CDR3 covers 15 residues. CDR3 amino acids: CACSQLAGYHYGYTF. The CDR3 nucleotides are TGTGCCTGCAGCCAATTAGCAGGGTACCACTATGGCTACACCTTC. Combining the CDR3 with reference TRBV7-8 and TRBJ1-2 gives the whole variable domain GAGVSQSPRYKVAKRGQDVALRCDPISGHVSLFWYQQALGQGPEFLTYFQNEAQLDKSGLPSDRFFAERPEGSVSTLKIQRTQQEDSAVYLCACSQLAGYHYGYTFGSGTRLTVV.

This clonotype was seen a handful of times. This CDR3 is CASSQQTGELFF. In DNA form, the CDR3 reads TGCGCCAGCAGCCAACAGACCGGGGAGCTGTTTTTT. The rearrangement uses TRBV4-3 and TRBJ2-2; no reliable D call. This CDR3 has 12 residues. Germline V CDR1 and CDR2: LGHNA, YSLEER. V was shortened by 2 bases and J by 5 bases, with 3 bases between the two germline ends.

V is TRBV2 and J is TRBJ2-2; D might be TRBD1 (5 bases). CDR1 and CDR2 (germline): SNHLY, FYNNEI. The CDR3 runs to 15 residues. Trimming stripped 2 bases from V and 4 bases from J, with 11 bases between. The CDR3 bases are TGTGCCAGCAGTGAATCAGGGTTAGGCACCGGGGAGCTGTTTTTT. Its translation: CASSESGLGTGELFF.

This clonotype is a singleton in its sample. A much bigger clone sits one base away, suggesting this may be a read error. The V and J genes are TRBV25-1 and TRBJ1-3; D is undetermined. CDR3 length equals 16 residues. Germline V lookup: CDR1 MGHDK, CDR2 SYGVNS. Trimming shortened V by 4 bases and J by 3 bases, and 16 bases separated the two germline ends. Here the CDR3 reads CASSGRRGMGGNTIYF. The CDR3 nucleotides are TGTGCCAGCAGTGGGCGACGGGGAATGGGTGGAAACACCATATATTTT.

This chain uses TRBV19 with TRBJ2-1; no definite D call. This CDR3 region has 15 residues. Trimming cost V 3 bases and J 3 bases, with 12 bases left between them. Germline V gives CDR1 LNHDA, CDR2 SQIVND (reference sequence). The CDR3 protein is CASSIQGGYYNEQFF. The CDR3 nucleotides are TGTGCCAGTAGTATTCAAGGCGGTTACTACAATGAGCAGTTCTTC.

The sample holds many counts of this clonotype. The CDR3 DNA sequence: TGTGCCAGCAGTTCACGGGGTGGGGGGGCCTACTACGAGCAGTACTTC. Its translation: CASSSRGGGAYYEQYF. The rearrangement joins TRBV27 to TRBJ2-7; D may be TRBD2 (7 bases). Germline V gives CDR1 MNHEY, CDR2 SMNVEV (reference sequence). This CDR3 is 16 amino acids long. Trimming shortened V by 4 bases and J by 3 bases, and 19 bases separated the two germline ends.

This clonotype has at least ten counts. The V call is TRBV7-2, the J call TRBJ2-7; D possibly corresponds to TRBD2 (5 bases). The CDR3 is 16 amino acids. V gave up 4 bases and J gave up 0 bases, with 16 bases separating them. Germline values: CDR1 SGHTA, CDR2 FQGNSA. The CDR3 nucleotides read TGTGCCAGCAGCTCCTCCTGGGTGGGAGTCTCCTACGAGCAGTACTTC. It encodes CASSSSWVGVSYEQYF. Based on the CDR3 plus reference TRBV7-2 and TRBJ2-7, the full variable domain is GAGVSQSPSNKVTEKGKDVELRCDPISGHTALYWYRQSLGQGLEFLIYFQGNSAPDKSGLPSDRFSAERTGGSVSTLTIQRTQQEDSAVYLCASSSSWVGVSYEQYFGPGTRLTVT.

This clonotype was counted ten times or more. The CDR3 reads CAWRTGKGTEAFF. The CDR3 region has the DNA TGTGCCTGGAGGACAGGGAAGGGCACTGAAGCTTTCTTT. The rearrangement links TRBV30 to TRBJ1-1, with 7 bases fitting TRBD1. V was clipped by 3 bases and J by 4 bases; unmatched bases: 5. From germline, CDR1 is GTSNPN and CDR2 SVGIG (reference sequence). This CDR3 is built from 13 residues.

The rearrangement joins TRBV6-1 to TRBJ2-5, with 10 bases lining up with TRBD2. Trimming cost V 6 bases and J 0 bases; bases outside gene matches: 7. This CDR3 region has 16 residues. Germline CDR1 and CDR2: MNHNS and SASEGT. This chain's CDR3 is CASRGLAEGYQETQYF. Here the CDR3 DNA reads TGTGCCAGCAGAGGACTAGCGGAGGGCTACCAAGAGACCCAGTACTTC.

This clonotype was counted ten times or more. J is TRBJ2-5 and V is TRBV2; D might be TRBD1 (6 bases). The V gene lost 5 bases and the J gene lost 2 bases, with 12 bases spanning the gap. Looked up from germline, CDR1 is SNHLY and CDR2 is FYNNEI. The CDR3 spans 14 residues. The CDR3 loop is CASSFGQIQETQYF. The CDR3 DNA is TGTGCCAGCAGTTTCGGACAGATACAAGAGACCCAGTACTTC.

In its sample, this clonotype was seen many times. The chain joins TRBV20-1 to TRBJ2-1; 13 bases match TRBD2. V shed 1 base, J shed 7 bases, and the junction held 13 bases outside the gene matches. The germline gives CDR1 DFQATT, CDR2 SNEGSKA (reference sequence). CDR3 length: 18 residues. CDR3 loop: CSARGKWTSGSRVNEQFF. The CDR3 DNA reads as TGCAGTGCTAGAGGAAAATGGACTAGCGGGAGTCGTGTGAATGAGCAGTTCTTC.

This clonotype was detected a few times. A junction end diverges from the germline sequence, so it may reflect a read error. This chain joins TRBV11-2 and TRBJ2-5; D perhaps matches TRBD2 (5 bases). CDR3 length: 12 residues. Germline lookup yields CDR1 SGHAT and CDR2 FQNNGV. The CDR3 spells CASSLWGEAQYF. As DNA, the CDR3 is TGTGCCAGCAGCTTATGGGGAGAGGCCCAGTACTTC.

Only a few counts were recorded for this clonotype. A single base separates this from a much larger clone, so it may be a read error. The V gene is TRBV28, the J gene TRBJ2-2; D is unresolved. This CDR3 contains 14 residues. CDR1 MDHEN and CDR2 SYDVKM come from the germline V gene. V was clipped by 8 bases and J by 0 bases, with 10 bases between them. The CDR3, as DNA: TGTGCCAGCGGTCCTTTTACGAACACCGGGGAGCTGTTTTTT. Amino acids: CASGPFTNTGELFF.